The 25 T cell receptor beta chains reported below all come from one sample, sequenced in a study of T-cell reconstitution after alpha-beta-depleted transplantation in children. It was with unique molecular identifiers that the TCRbeta library was prepared. One entry per CDR3 protein, called by TCRdb with MiXCR from the PCR reads. This table holds a few hundred thousand distinct CDR3 sequences, 11% found once. This specimen consisted of PBMCs, obtained before TCRalphabeta/CD19-depleted stem cell transplant. These receptor sequences come from a child younger than two with acute myeloid leukemia, due to receive a stem cell transplant.

This clonotype was found many times. The CDR3 coding sequence is TGTGCCAGCAGCCATCAGGGGCCCAATGAGCAGTTCTTC. Encoded protein: CASSHQGPNEQFF. This chain links TRBV27 with TRBJ2-1, with D perhaps TRBD1 (6 bases). The germline CDR1 and CDR2 sequences are MNHEY and SMNVEV (reference sequence). The CDR3 extends over 13 amino acids. V lost 6 bases and J 6 bases, leaving 12 bases between the germline ends.

This clonotype was counted ten times or more. The chain uses TRBV12-3 or TRBV12-4 and TRBJ1-1; D not resolved. The ends were cut back, 6 bases at V and 6 bases at J, with 14 bases in the middle. The CDR3 is 13 residues long. The CDR3 nucleotides are TGTGCCAGCAGCCAACAAAAGGGCGCTGAAGCTTTCTTT. Protein sequence: CASSQQKGAEAFF.

The table lists this clonotype with many counts. The CDR3 reads CSVEAGANEKLFF. The CDR3, as DNA: TGCAGCGTTGAAGCTGGGGCTAATGAAAAACTGTTTTTT. J is TRBJ1-4 and V is TRBV29-1, with no clear D. Trimming left V 1 base short and J 3 bases short, with 6 bases between. In germline, CDR1 is SQVTM, CDR2 ANQGSEA. CDR3 length: 13 amino acids.

In this sample, this clonotype turned up many times. The rearrangement uses TRBV12-3 or TRBV12-4 and TRBJ1-4, with D possibly being TRBD1 (5 bases). The V end was cut by 7 bases, the J end by 4 bases, with 16 bases between. The CDR3 is 15 amino acids. CDR3 protein: CASKSLRDGNEKLFF. CDR3 coding DNA: TGTGCCAGCAAGAGCCTCCGGGACGGTAATGAAAAACTGTTTTTT.

This clonotype has a count of ten or more. V is TRBV28 and J is TRBJ1-6; 9 positions agree with TRBD1. This CDR3 has 16 amino acids. In germline, CDR1 is MDHEN, CDR2 SYDVKM. V dropped 3 bases and J dropped 6; count of bases not matched to a gene: 6. CDR3 sequence reads: CASSFRPGQGNSPLHF. In nucleotides, the CDR3 is TGTGCCAGCAGTTTCCGACCGGGACAGGGTAATTCACCCCTCCACTTT.

The rearrangement uses TRBV29-1 and TRBJ2-5; perhaps TRBD2 as D (6 bases). The CDR3 covers 12 residues. V was pared by 4 bases and J by 8 bases, with 14 bases between. Germline lookup yields CDR1 SQVTM and CDR2 ANQGSEA. The CDR3 coding sequence is TGCAGCGTTGCCCAGGGAGGAGATACCCAGTACTTC. Encoded protein: CSVAQGGDTQYF. Using reference TRBV29-1 and TRBJ2-5 for the parts outside the CDR3, the full variable domain is SAVISQKPSRDICQRGTSLTIQCQVDSQVTMMFWYRQQPGQSLTLIATANQGSEATYESGFVIDKFPISRPNLTFSTLTVSNMSPEDSSIYLCSVAQGGDTQYFGPGTRLLVL.

Ten or more counts support this clonotype. The chain uses TRBV5-1 and TRBJ2-7; D not certain. Germline V gene sequence: CDR1 SGHRS, CDR2 YFSETQ. The length of the CDR3 is 14 residues. Trimming cost V 4 bases and J 3 bases, with 14 bases left between them. The chain's CDR3 is CASSPRPWSYEQYF. DNA for the CDR3: TGCGCCAGCAGCCCCCGTCCTTGGAGCTACGAGCAGTACTTC.

This clonotype has ten or more counts. CDR3 in DNA: TGTGCCAGCAGCAAACTAGCGGGAGGAACCCACGAGCAGTACTTC. It translates to CASSKLAGGTHEQYF. This chain connects TRBV7-2 to TRBJ2-7, with 12 bases lining up with TRBD2. The V segment lost 5 bases and the J segment 5 bases; nucleotides outside the gene matches: 7. The CDR3 sequence is 15 residues long. The V gene's germline CDR1 is SGHTA and CDR2 FQGNSA.

There are a few counts of this clonotype. The CDR3: CASSFLGLAAYNEQFF. CDR3 nucleotides: TGTGCCAGTAGCTTCTTAGGACTAGCAGCCTACAATGAGCAGTTCTTC. The chain uses TRBV19 and TRBJ2-1; 8 nucleotides match TRBD2. The CDR3 contains 16 residues. The trim removed 6 bases at V and 2 bases at J, leaving 9 bases unmatched. Germline CDR1 and CDR2: LNHDA and SQIVND (reference sequence).

Only one count was recorded for this clonotype. It may be a read error: a sequence one base away is much more abundant. CDR3 amino acids: CASSARGPQFF. For the CDR3, the DNA is TGTGCCAGCAGCGCACGGGGGCCTCAGTTCTTC. The genes are TRBV11-2 and TRBJ2-1; D assignment may be TRBD1 or TRBD2 (6 bases each). CDR3 length: 11 amino acids. Deletions cut 5 bases from V and 13 bases from J, with 12 bases between. Germline CDR1 reads SGHAT; CDR2 reads FQNNGV.

This clonotype appeared a few times. The V gene is TRBV28, the J gene TRBJ2-2; 10 bases match TRBD1. The CDR3 extends over 17 amino acids. Germline V CDR1 and CDR2: MDHEN, SYDVKM. V shed 2 bases and J 5 bases; nucleotides not matched to a gene: 8. The CDR3 nucleotides read TGTGCCAGCAGTTTAAGCTGGACAGGGGGTCGAACCGGGGAGCTGTTTTTT. Translation gives CASSLSWTGGRTGELFF.

The chain couples TRBV5-5 to TRBJ2-1; 9 nucleotides agree with TRBD1. Germline CDR1 reads SGHKS; CDR2 reads YYEKEE (reference sequence). The CDR3 extends over 16 amino acids. Unmatched junction bases numbered 7, after V lost 4 bases and J lost 2 bases. The CDR3 spells CASSPLQGATYNEQFF. As DNA, the CDR3 is TGTGCCAGCAGCCCACTACAGGGGGCCACCTACAATGAGCAGTTCTTC. The full variable domain, completed using reference TRBV5-5 and TRBJ2-1, is DAGVTQSPTHLIKTRGQQVTLRCSPISGHKSVSWYQQVLGQGPQFIFQYYEKEERGRGNFPDRFSARQFPNYSSELNVNALLLGDSALYLCASSPLQGATYNEQFFGPGTRLTVL.

This clonotype came up many times. The chain couples TRBV5-1 to TRBJ2-4; the match to TRBD1 covers 8 bases. Germline-derived CDR1 and CDR2 are SGHRS and YFSETQ. The CDR3 spans 14 residues. The V gene end was trimmed by 4 bases and the J gene end by 7 bases; junction bases not matched to a gene: 7. CDR3 DNA sequence: TGCGCCAGCAGCAGGGGACAGGCGGGGAACATTCAGTACTTC. This gives the protein CASSRGQAGNIQYF.

On this clonotype: This may arise from a read error, as a much more abundant clone is one base away. The V call is TRBV5-4, the J call TRBJ2-1, with D maybe TRBD1 (7 bases). Germline-derived CDR1 and CDR2 are SGHNT and YYREEE (reference sequence). The CDR3 totals 14 residues. The CDR3, as DNA: TGTGCCCGCCCGGGGGACAGAGAATACAATGAGCAGATCTTC. It translates to CARPGDREYNEQIF.

Ten or more counts support this clonotype. This chain joins TRBV7-2 and TRBJ2-5, with D possibly being TRBD1 or TRBD2 (5 bases each). Germline V gives CDR1 SGHTA, CDR2 FQGNSA. The CDR3 extends over 15 amino acids. The V end lost 3 bases, the J end lost 4 bases, and 15 bases lay between the germline ends. The CDR3 protein is CASSFVSYGGETQYF. The DNA of the CDR3 is TGTGCCAGCAGCTTTGTATCTTATGGGGGAGAGACCCAGTACTTC.

This clonotype was seen many times. The chain carries TRBV10-3 and TRBJ2-3; a weak D match, TRBD1 (6 bases). CDR1 and CDR2 (germline): ENHRY, SYGVKD. This CDR3 is 16 amino acids long. Trimming removed 4 bases at V and 2 bases at J, with 16 bases between. The CDR3 nucleotides read TGTGCCATCAGTGCCCTAAAACAGGGATCCACAGATACGCAGTATTTT. Its translation is CAISALKQGSTDTQYF.

Ten or more counts support this clonotype. The rearrangement links TRBV5-1 to TRBJ2-3, with 9 bases lining up with TRBD2. The V segment lost 3 bases and the J segment 2 bases; nucleotides outside the gene matches: 10. The CDR3 has 17 amino acids. The germline V gene has CDR1 SGHRS and CDR2 YFSETQ. CDR3 nucleotides: TGCGCCAGCAGCTCCTGGGGTAGCGGGGGATTCACAGATACGCAGTATTTT. Residues: CASSSWGSGGFTDTQYF.

This clonotype occurred many times. The V and J genes are TRBV15 and TRBJ1-4, with 9 bases that match TRBD1. Trimming cost V 8 bases and J 7 bases; bases outside gene matches: 5. The CDR3 runs to 13 residues. Germline V gene lookup returns CDR1 LNHNV and CDR2 YYDKDF (reference sequence). The CDR3 region is CATQRQGGEKLFF. The CDR3 DNA follows: TGTGCCACCCAAAGACAGGGGGGTGAAAAACTGTTTTTT.

This clonotype has ten or more counts. This chain uses TRBV12-3 or TRBV12-4 with TRBJ2-7; D unresolved. V dropped 6 bases and J dropped 5 bases, with 8 bases sitting between them. The CDR3 is made up of 11 amino acids. The DNA for the CDR3 is TGTGCCAGCAGCCAAGGTGACGAGCAGTACTTC. It encodes CASSQGDEQYF.

This clonotype was recorded many times. The chain combines TRBV7-2 with TRBJ2-5; 14 bases are a match to TRBD2. Germline CDR1 and CDR2: SGHTA and FQGNSA. The CDR3 is 15 residues long. After removal of 4 bases from V and 4 bases from J, the junction contained 2 bases not matched to a gene. CDR3 DNA: TGTGCCAGCAGCTCGACTAGCGGGAGGGGAGAGACCCAGTACTTC. Its protein product is CASSSTSGRGETQYF.

This clonotype was recorded at least ten times. The V gene is TRBV29-1, the J gene TRBJ2-3; 9 nucleotides align to TRBD1. The V gene end was trimmed by 6 bases and the J gene end by 1 base; junction bases not matched to a gene: 17. Germline CDR1 and CDR2: SQVTM and ANQGSEA. The CDR3 totals 18 residues. CDR3 region: CSVRGQGITPSRTDTQYF. The CDR3 region has the DNA TGCAGCGTGAGGGGACAGGGTATCACCCCTTCTCGCACAGATACGCAGTATTTT.

This clonotype has a count of ten or more. The V and J genes are TRBV2 and TRBJ2-1; 12 bases are shared with TRBD2. The CDR3 runs to 16 residues. Germline CDR1 reads SNHLY; CDR2 reads FYNNEI. J was trimmed by 3 bases and V by 6 bases; bases with no gene match: 6. The CDR3 is CASRFQLAGGYNEQFF. DNA of the CDR3: TGTGCCAGCAGATTCCAACTAGCGGGAGGCTACAATGAGCAGTTCTTC.

The sample holds many counts of this clonotype. The rearrangement links TRBV3-1 to TRBJ2-7; TRBD2 aligns across 8 bases. Losses at the gene ends were 1 base for V and 5 bases for J; bases not matched to a gene: 4. The CDR3 runs 14 residues. Per the germline V gene, CDR1 is LGHDT and CDR2 is YNNKEL (reference sequence). The CDR3 DNA reads TGTGCCAGCAGCCAAGGCGGGAGGAGCAACGAGCAGTACTTC. This sequence encodes CASSQGGRSNEQYF.

The sample holds many counts of this clonotype. The chain couples TRBV21-1 to TRBJ2-5; the table's TRBD1 call for D was not verified on the DNA. TRBV21-1 is reported as a pseudogene. This CDR3 is built from 15 residues. For the CDR3, the DNA is TGTGCCAGCAGCAATCCGACAGGGAGGGAAGAGACCCAGTACTTC. This gives the protein CASSNPTGREETQYF.

This clonotype was recorded many times. This chain uses TRBV12-3 or TRBV12-4 with TRBJ2-4; 8 bases match TRBD2. CDR3 length: 17 amino acids. Trimming removed 4 bases from V and 2 bases from J; junction bases left unmatched: 10. The CDR3 DNA reads TGTGCCAGCAGTTCCCGGGGGGGTTCCATCTCCAAAAACATTCAGTACTTC. It is translated as CASSSRGGSISKNIQYF.